The 25 T cell receptor beta chains below were found in one sample sequenced in a study of cytomegalovirus exposure and HLA in healthy donors. The PCR ran on 60 Vbeta and 13 Jbeta primers. Method: immunoSEQ multiplex PCR; TCRdb's copy keeps in-frame clones and lacks some. The table has around 190,000 clones, 81% seen once. Specimen: PBMCs. These receptors were obtained from a young man in good health and CMV-seronegative.

The V gene is TRBV19, the J gene TRBJ2-6; 8 bases agree with TRBD1. V shed 3 bases and J 0 bases; nucleotides not matched to a gene: 7. CDR1 is LNHDA and CDR2 is SQIVND in the germline V gene (reference sequence). The CDR3 is made up of 18 amino acids. The CDR3 spells CASSMGTGVNSGANVLTF. CDR3 nucleotides: TGTGCCAGTAGTATGGGGACAGGCGTAAACTCTGGGGCCAACGTCCTGACTTTC.

This chain joins TRBV15 and TRBJ2-7, with D tentatively TRBD2 (6 bases). V gave up 0 bases and J gave up 2 bases, with 17 bases separating them. The CDR3 is 17 amino acids. In germline, CDR1 is LNHNV, CDR2 YYDKDF (reference sequence). This CDR3 is CATSRDKPSGYPYEQYF. The CDR3 DNA is TGTGCCACCAGCAGAGATAAGCCCAGCGGGTATCCCTACGAGCAGTACTTC.

The chain joins TRBV28 to TRBJ2-7; D is perhaps TRBD2 (6 bases). This CDR3 is 14 amino acids long. The germline V gene has CDR1 MDHEN and CDR2 SYDVKM. The V and J ends lost 7 bases and 3 bases respectively, with 16 bases between them. In DNA, the CDR3 is TGTGCCAGCACCGACGGAGGGGCTCGCTACGAGCAGTACTTC. Translation gives CASTDGGARYEQYF. The full variable domain, in which reference TRBV28 and TRBJ2-7 provide the parts outside the CDR3, is DVKVTQSSRYLVKRTGEKVFLECVQDMDHENMFWYRQDPGLGLRLIYFSYDVKMKEKGDIPEGYSVSREKKERFSLILESASTNQTSMYLCASTDGGARYEQYFGPGTRLTVT.

The chain has TRBV5-1 and TRBJ2-7, with 8 bases lining up with TRBD1. From germline, CDR1 is SGHRS and CDR2 YFSETQ. The CDR3 has 15 amino acids. The V gene end was trimmed by 0 bases and the J gene end by 6 bases; junction bases not matched to a gene: 8. In nucleotides, the CDR3 is TGCGCCAGCAGCTTGGGTCCGGGACAGGTCTTCGAGCAGTACTTC. It is translated as CASSLGPGQVFEQYF. Based on the CDR3 plus reference TRBV5-1 and TRBJ2-7, the full variable domain is KAGVTQTPRYLIKTRGQQVTLSCSPISGHRSVSWYQQTPGQGLQFLFEYFSETQRNKGNFPGRFSGRQFSNSRSEMNVSTLELGDSALYLCASSLGPGQVFEQYFGPGTRLTVT.

This clone was seen once. The chain couples TRBV5-5 to TRBJ1-4; TRBD1 might be the D (5 bases). Per the germline V gene, CDR1 is SGHKS and CDR2 is YYEKEE (reference sequence). Trimming took off 4 bases at V and 4 bases at J, with 8 bases between the two ends. This CDR3 comprises 13 residues. The CDR3 reads CASSVQDNEKLFF. The CDR3 DNA is TGTGCCAGCAGCGTACAGGATAATGAAAAACTGTTTTTT.

The V gene is TRBV7-6, the J gene TRBJ1-2; tentatively, D is TRBD1 (6 bases). The CDR3 runs 14 residues. Between the trimmed V and J ends, which lost 5 bases and 6 bases, there was a span of 16 bases. The germline CDR1 and CDR2 sequences are SGHVS and FNYEAQ. CDR3 in amino acids: CASSPRGHVNGYTF. The CDR3, as DNA: TGTGCCAGCAGCCCAAGGGGACACGTAAATGGCTACACCTTC.

In this sample, this clone turned up a few times. V gene TRBV30 combines with J gene TRBJ1-5; D unclear. Germline V lookup: CDR1 GTSNPN, CDR2 SVGIG (reference sequence). Between the trimmed V and J ends, which lost 4 bases and 0 bases, there was a span of 7 bases. This CDR3 is 13 amino acids long. CDR3 residues: CAWNGNSNQPQHF. The DNA for the CDR3 is TGTGCCTGGAACGGTAATAGCAATCAGCCCCAGCATTTT.

The gene calls are TRBV14 and TRBJ1-2; D remains ambiguous. Germline CDR1 reads SGHDN; CDR2 reads FVKESK. CDR3 length: 14 residues. The V end lost 0 bases, the J end lost 4 bases, and 9 bases lay between the germline ends. In DNA form, the CDR3 reads TGTGCCAGCAGCCAAGATCTTCAGGCCTATGGCTACACCTTC. As protein: CASSQDLQAYGYTF.

This rearrangement joins TRBV6-1 to TRBJ2-7; D is perhaps TRBD1 (5 bases). This CDR3 spans 15 amino acids. Trimming removed 1 base from V and 5 bases from J, with 15 bases in between. CDR1 is MNHNS, CDR2 SASEGT, per germline. The CDR3: CASSEVGQGRNEQYF. DNA for the CDR3: TGTGCCAGCAGTGAAGTCGGTCAGGGAAGGAACGAGCAGTACTTC.

V and J are TRBV7-8 and TRBJ1-1, with D tentatively TRBD1 (6 bases). Germline assignment: CDR1 SGHVS and CDR2 FQNEAQ. Trimming removed 5 bases at V and 8 bases at J, with 15 bases between. The CDR3 spans 13 residues. The CDR3 loop is CASSLHYDREAFF. In nucleotides, the CDR3 is TGTGCCAGCAGCCTCCACTACGACAGGGAAGCTTTCTTT.

The V gene is TRBV19, the J gene TRBJ1-6; perhaps TRBD1 as D (5 bases). The CDR3 is 15 residues long. The V gene's germline CDR1 is LNHDA and CDR2 SQIVND (reference sequence). V lost 6 bases, J lost 3 bases, and 12 bases lay in between. The CDR3 DNA reads TGTGCCAGTAGGTGGGGCGAGATCTATAATTCACCCCTCCACTTT. This sequence encodes CASRWGEIYNSPLHF.

The J gene is TRBJ2-1, the V gene TRBV28; no clear D gene. The V end was cut by 8 bases, the J end by 4 bases, with 12 bases between. The CDR3 has 13 amino acids. Germline CDR1 and CDR2: MDHEN and SYDVKM. The CDR3 nucleotides read TGTGCCAGCTCGATGGCCAAGTACAATGAGCAGTTCTTC. This sequence encodes CASSMAKYNEQFF.

CDR3 sequence reads: CASSQDMGSDRGGETQYF. CDR3 coding DNA: TGCGCCAGCAGCCAAGATATGGGGTCGGACAGGGGAGGAGAGACCCAGTACTTC. The V and J genes are TRBV4-3 and TRBJ2-5; 9 bases are shared with TRBD1. Germline V gene lookup returns CDR1 LGHNA and CDR2 YSLEER. The CDR3 has 18 residues. V gave up 0 bases and J gave up 4 bases; unmatched junction bases: 12.

This rearrangement joins TRBV12-2 to TRBJ2-7; the table's D gene call, TRBD2, was not cross checked with the DNA. TRBV12-2 is recorded as a pseudogene. This CDR3 is built from 17 residues. CDR3 in DNA: TGTGCAAGTCGCTTATCTCTCCAGACTAGGGCCGCCTACGAGCAGTACTTC. It specifies CASRLSLQTRAAYEQYF.

The CDR3 nucleotides are TGTGCCAGCTCACCTCCAGCGGGGGCAGGGGATACGCAGTATTTT. Residues: CASSPPAGAGDTQYF. The rearrangement joins TRBV18 to TRBJ2-3; 8 bases align to TRBD2. V shed 3 bases, J shed 6 bases, and the junction held 8 bases outside the gene matches. Germline CDR1 KGHSH, CDR2 LQKENI. This CDR3 comprises 15 residues.

This rearrangement joins TRBV19 to TRBJ1-2; TRBD1 aligns across 7 bases. Germline CDR1 LNHDA, CDR2 SQIVND (reference sequence). With 5 bases clipped from V and 5 bases from J, the junction kept 11 bases outside the gene matches. There are 15 residues in the CDR3. The CDR3 nucleotides are TGTGCCAGTAGTCGTACGCCGGGACAGCTTTATGGCTACACCTTC. This encodes CASSRTPGQLYGYTF.

The V gene is TRBV11-2, the J gene TRBJ1-4, with TRBD1 as a possible D gene (6 bases). The V gene lost 1 base and the J gene lost 7 bases, with 13 bases spanning the gap. The CDR3 consists of 15 residues. Per germline, CDR1 SGHAT and CDR2 FQNNGV. CDR3 protein: CASSLGPGAGEKLFF. In DNA form, the CDR3 reads TGTGCCAGCAGCTTAGGTCCAGGGGCCGGTGAAAAACTGTTTTTT.

The V gene is TRBV4-2, the J gene TRBJ2-7, with 7 bases lining up with TRBD1. Germline V CDR1 and CDR2: LGHNA, YNFKEQ. Trimming took 4 bases from V and 0 from J; bases not matched to a gene: 9. There are 16 residues in the CDR3. Here the CDR3 reads CASSPRTGQSSYEQYF. The CDR3 DNA sequence: TGTGCCAGCAGCCCCCGGACAGGCCAAAGCTCCTACGAGCAGTACTTC.

The chain carries TRBV28 and TRBJ2-7, with a tentative D call TRBD2 (6 bases). CDR1 and CDR2 from the germline V gene are MDHEN and SYDVKM. The CDR3 is made up of 13 amino acids. V lost 5 bases to trimming and J lost 5 bases, with 13 bases between them. The CDR3 nucleotides are TGTGCCAGCAGTCACCGGCGGGGCCACGAGCAGTACTTC. Its protein is CASSHRRGHEQYF.

On this clone itself: Relative to the germline gene, one junction end is altered; a read error may explain this. The V and J genes are TRBV7-9 and TRBJ1-2; no definite D call. The CDR3 contains 16 residues. Germline CDR1 reads SEHNR; CDR2 reads FQNEAQ (reference sequence). CDR3 nucleotides: TGTACCAGCAGCTTAAGTGGCGGGGAACAAGTCCATGGCTACACCTTC. Encoded protein: CTSSLSGGEQVHGYTF. The complete variable domain, with remaining parts taken from reference TRBV7-9 and TRBJ1-2, reads DTGVSQNPRHKITKRGQNVTFRCDPISEHNRLYWYRQTLGQGPEFLTYFQNEAQLEKSRLLSDRFSAERPKGSFSTLEIQRTEQGDSAMYLCTSSLSGGEQVHGYTFGSGTRLTVV.

The chain has TRBV2 and TRBJ2-7; TRBD2 is a possible D gene (5 bases). Germline V gene sequence: CDR1 SNHLY, CDR2 FYNNEI. The CDR3 length is 14 residues. V was clipped by 6 bases and J by 3 bases, with 15 bases between them. CDR3 loop: CASRLGATVYEQYF. The CDR3 DNA reads as TGTGCCAGCAGACTGGGAGCAACCGTCTACGAGCAGTACTTC.

This chain links TRBV10-3 with TRBJ2-2; D gene ambiguous. V was trimmed by 2 bases and J by 1 base, leaving 8 bases between them. Germline V gene sequence: CDR1 ENHRY, CDR2 SYGVKD. This CDR3 comprises 15 residues. The CDR3 sequence: CAISEGQRNTGELFF. In DNA, the CDR3 is TGTGCCATCAGTGAGGGGCAACGGAACACCGGGGAGCTGTTTTTT.

A few counts support this clone. This rearrangement joins TRBV6-6 to TRBJ2-2, with 9 positions matching TRBD1. The V gene end was trimmed by 5 bases and the J gene end by 7 bases; junction bases not matched to a gene: 8. Germline CDR1 reads MNHNY; CDR2 reads SVGAGI (reference sequence). This CDR3 spans 15 amino acids. CDR3: CASSRRGQGYGELFF. The DNA for the CDR3 is TGTGCCAGCAGTCGCCGCGGACAGGGGTACGGGGAGCTGTTTTTT.

The gene calls are TRBV9 and TRBJ2-1; 7 positions agree with TRBD1. CDR1 and CDR2 from the germline V gene are SGDLS and YYNGEE. There are 15 residues in the CDR3. V shed 4 bases, J shed 2 bases, and the junction held 6 bases outside the gene matches. CDR3 residues: CASSHDRATYNEQFF. The CDR3 bases are TGTGCCAGCAGCCATGACAGGGCCACCTACAATGAGCAGTTCTTC.

V usage is TRBV6-6 and J usage is TRBJ1-1; 7 bases match TRBD1. Germline V lookup: CDR1 MNHNY, CDR2 SVGAGI (reference sequence). CDR3 length: 15 residues. Trimming at V came to 5 bases and at J to 3 bases, leaving 9 bases not matched to a gene. CDR3 nucleotide sequence: TGTGCCAGCAGTCGGGCGACAGGGCTCTACACTGAAGCTTTCTTT. Amino acid sequence: CASSRATGLYTEAFF.